The next 10 T cell receptor beta chains were all read from a single sample in a study of vaccination effects on CD4 cells after COVID-19. The antigens these receptors bind are not known. The data were produced by immunoSEQ multiplex PCR, yet TCRdb's version contains in-frame clones alone and is incomplete. The sample includes fewer than 60,000 clones, 78% of them seen just once. Following 10 days of culture, CD4+ T cells were isolated. As their vaccination, participants received two doses of either BNT162b2 or mRNA-1273. The specimen comprised CD4+ T cells from PBMCs cultured without peptide, sampled after COVID-19 vaccination. These receptors originate from a human donor who received a COVID-19 vaccine.

The rearrangement uses TRBV9 and TRBJ2-1; D unclear. Per germline, CDR1 SGDLS and CDR2 YYNGEE. The CDR3 is 13 amino acids. V dropped 2 bases and J dropped 7 bases, with 10 bases sitting between them. CDR3 in amino acids: CASSVTRANEQFF. The CDR3 coding sequence is TGTGCCAGCAGCGTGACCAGAGCGAATGAGCAGTTCTTC.

The V call is TRBV19, the J call TRBJ2-5, with D maybe TRBD1 (6 bases). The CDR3 loop spans 15 amino acids. Germline V gene sequence: CDR1 LNHDA, CDR2 SQIVND (reference sequence). Trimming pared 4 bases from V and 1 base from J, leaving 13 bases between. The CDR3 here is CASSTGQSFQETQYF. The CDR3 nucleotides are TGTGCCAGTAGTACCGGACAGAGTTTCCAAGAGACCCAGTACTTC.

Written as DNA, the CDR3 is TGTGCCAGCAGCCTTGACAGGGGGAATGAAAAACTGTTTTTT. This gives the protein CASSLDRGNEKLFF. The genes are TRBV7-9 and TRBJ1-4; TRBD1 aligns across 9 bases. V was clipped by 5 bases and J by 5 bases; unmatched bases: 3. Germline V gene data show CDR1 as SEHNR and CDR2 as FQNEAQ (reference sequence). The CDR3 contains 14 residues.

This clone was recorded once. The chain combines TRBV2 with TRBJ2-2, with 12 bases aligning to TRBD2. The CDR3 covers 16 residues. CDR1 and CDR2 from the germline V gene are SNHLY and FYNNEI. J gave up 1 base and V 11 bases, and 8 bases lay outside the gene matches. CDR3 loop: CAGRGLAGLNTGELFF. The CDR3 DNA follows: TGTGCCGGACGGGGACTAGCGGGTTTGAACACCGGGGAGCTGTTTTTT.

The chain uses TRBV5-1 and TRBJ1-6; D gene unclear. The V end lost 0 bases, the J end lost 0 bases, and 13 bases lay between the germline ends. The germline V gene has CDR1 SGHRS and CDR2 YFSETQ. The CDR3 spans 18 residues. The CDR3 loop reads CASSLVGSRSSYNSPLHF. The CDR3 coding sequence is TGCGCCAGCAGCTTGGTCGGCAGTAGAAGCTCCTATAATTCACCCCTCCACTTT. Combining the CDR3 with reference TRBV5-1 and TRBJ1-6 gives the whole variable domain KAGVTQTPRYLIKTRGQQVTLSCSPISGHRSVSWYQQTPGQGLQFLFEYFSETQRNKGNFPGRFSGRQFSNSRSEMNVSTLELGDSALYLCASSLVGSRSSYNSPLHFGNGTRLTVT.

The V and J genes are TRBV3-1 (or the pseudogene TRBV3-2) and TRBJ2-7, with D maybe TRBD2 (6 bases). Germline V gene data show CDR1 as LGHDT and CDR2 as YNNKEL (reference sequence). There are 17 residues in the CDR3. Trimming took 2 bases from V and 2 from J, leaving 19 bases between them. CDR3 sequence (DNA): TGTGCCAGCAGCCAATGGGCAGGGAGGCAAACCCCCTACGAGCAGTACTTC. Encoded protein: CASSQWAGRQTPYEQYF.

This sequence joins TRBV5-5 and TRBJ1-5; unclear D gene. CDR1 SGHKS and CDR2 YYEKEE come from the germline V gene (reference sequence). Trimming removed 5 bases at V and 4 bases at J, with 10 bases between. CDR3 size: 13 residues. CDR3 protein: CASSPIQNQPQHF. The CDR3 nucleotides are TGTGCCAGCAGTCCTATTCAAAATCAGCCCCAGCATTTT.

The chain joins TRBV4-2 to TRBJ2-3; maybe TRBD2 (6 bases). V gave up 1 base and J gave up 4 bases, with 21 bases separating them. From germline, CDR1 is LGHNA and CDR2 YNFKEQ. CDR3 length: 18 amino acids. CDR3 sequence (DNA): TGTGCCAGCAGCCAAGTTCCAAGGTTAGCGGAGGGGCCAGATACGCAGTATTTT. Amino acids: CASSQVPRLAEGPDTQYF.

The V call is TRBV15, the J call TRBJ1-1; no clear D gene. Trimming cost V 1 base and J 8 bases, with 20 bases left between them. The CDR3 extends over 16 amino acids. The germline gives CDR1 LNHNV, CDR2 YYDKDF (reference sequence). The CDR3 DNA sequence: TGTGCCACCAGCAGAGCCGTGAGGTTGGGGTTTGTAGAAGCTTTCTTT. This sequence encodes CATSRAVRLGFVEAFF.

This clone was seen only a few times. The chain links TRBV19 to TRBJ1-5, with TRBD1 as a possible D gene (6 bases). The CDR3 is 15 residues long. The V and J ends lost 7 bases and 1 base respectively, with 14 bases between them. The germline CDR1 and CDR2 sequences are LNHDA and SQIVND (reference sequence). CDR3 coding DNA: TGTGCCAGTAAAACTGAGGACAGAAGCAATCAGCCCCAGCATTTT. This sequence encodes CASKTEDRSNQPQHF. The full variable domain, rest sourced from reference TRBV19 and TRBJ1-5, is DGGITQSPKYLFRKEGQNVTLSCEQNLNHDAMYWYRQDPGQGLRLIYYSQIVNDFQKGDIAEGYSVSREKKESFPLTVTSAQKNPTAFYLCASKTEDRSNQPQHFGDGTRLSIL.